The 15 T cell receptor beta chains listed next were all sequenced from one sample in a study of CD8 T cells in ankylosing spondylitis. Using its own MiXCR run on the 5' RACE reads, TCRdb lists one record per CDR3 protein. The top ten clones hold 2.5% to 3% of a sample with 250,000 or so distinct CDR3 sequences, 8% to 11% of them seen once. Sequenced sample: blood, either unsorted or a sorted T cell fraction (not recorded which). Receptors originate from a male donor with ankylosing spondylitis or in good health (not recorded which).

This clonotype has ten or more counts. The chain uses TRBV30 and TRBJ1-2, with D perhaps matching TRBD1 (5 bases). Trimming left V 0 bases short and J 6 bases short, with 17 bases between. Germline V gene sequence: CDR1 GTSNPN, CDR2 SVGIG (reference sequence). CDR3 length: 15 amino acids. The CDR3 region has the DNA TGTGCCTGGAGTGTCGGTCGGGGGGTTTTCCATGGCTACACCTTC. Translation gives CAWSVGRGVFHGYTF.

This clonotype was counted ten times or more. The rearrangement uses TRBV5-1 and TRBJ2-7, with unresolved D. The CDR3 is 16 residues long. V shed 0 bases and J shed 1 base, with 14 bases lying between them. The germline CDR1 and CDR2 sequences are SGHRS and YFSETQ. The DNA of the CDR3 is TGCGCCAGCAGCTTGGGGCCCGCCAGGATTTCCTACGAGCAGTACTTC. It specifies CASSLGPARISYEQYF. Complete variable domain (other parts from reference TRBV5-1 and TRBJ2-7): KAGVTQTPRYLIKTRGQQVTLSCSPISGHRSVSWYQQTPGQGLQFLFEYFSETQRNKGNFPGRFSGRQFSNSRSEMNVSTLELGDSALYLCASSLGPARISYEQYFGPGTRLTVT.

This clonotype was counted many times. J is TRBJ1-1 and V is TRBV5-1; weak D call: TRBD1 (5 bases). CDR1 SGHRS and CDR2 YFSETQ come from the germline V gene. The CDR3 covers 15 residues. Trimming left V 4 bases short and J 0 bases short, with 13 bases between. CDR3 sequence reads: CASSPGGVMNTEAFF. The CDR3 nucleotides are TGCGCCAGCAGCCCGGGGGGGGTAATGAACACTGAAGCTTTCTTT.

This clonotype was counted ten times or more. The chain links TRBV6-6 to TRBJ2-4; 8 nucleotides agree with TRBD1. CDR3 length equals 12 residues. V dropped 5 bases and J dropped 6; count of bases not matched to a gene: 0. Germline V lookup: CDR1 MNHNY, CDR2 SVGAGI (reference sequence). The CDR3 spells CASSGQGNIQYF. CDR3 in DNA: TGTGCCAGCAGTGGACAGGGAAACATTCAGTACTTC.

A note on this clonotype: A read error may explain this, as a much larger clone is one base away. V is TRBV5-1 and J is TRBJ2-3, with a weak D call TRBD2 (5 bases). The CDR3 extends over 12 amino acids. Trimming left V 7 bases short and J 3 bases short, with 9 bases between. The germline V gene encodes CDR1 SGHRS and CDR2 YFSETQ. The CDR3 DNA sequence: TGCGCCAGCCGAGGACTGACAGATACGCAGTATTTT. It codes for CASRGLTDTQYF.

Only a few counts were recorded for this clonotype. CDR3 nucleotides: TGTGCCAGCAGCTTAGCCGGGGTCGGTGAAGCTTTCTTT. It codes for CASSLAGVGEAFF. This chain uses TRBV11-3 with TRBJ1-1, with D uncertain. The V and J ends lost 1 base and 7 bases respectively, with 10 bases between them. The germline V gene has CDR1 SGHNT and CDR2 YENEEA. The CDR3 loop spans 13 amino acids.

This clonotype was observed at least ten times. This chain connects TRBV4-1 to TRBJ2-3; either TRBD1 or TRBD2 may fit D (5 bases each). The CDR3 has 15 residues. Per germline, CDR1 MGHRA and CDR2 YSYEKL. Trimming took off 4 bases at V and 2 bases at J, with 13 bases between the two ends. The CDR3 sequence: CASSREGHFTDTQYF. The CDR3 nucleotides read TGCGCCAGCAGCCGAGAGGGGCACTTCACAGATACGCAGTATTTT.

There are many counts of this clonotype. This chain joins TRBV10-3 and TRBJ2-3, with TRBD1 matching 8 bases. In germline, CDR1 is ENHRY, CDR2 SYGVKD. The CDR3 covers 14 residues. V shed 7 bases and J 1 base; nucleotides not matched to a gene: 4. CDR3 region: CAINGQGRTDTQYF. The CDR3 DNA reads TGTGCCATCAATGGACAGGGTCGCACAGATACGCAGTATTTT.

As to this clonotype: Its ends do not fully match the called genes, so a read error is possible. The chain couples TRBV6-1 to TRBJ1-1; D gene ambiguous. CDR1 and CDR2 from the germline V gene are MNHNS and SASEGT. The CDR3 spans 13 residues. CDR3 amino acids: CVSSATDNTEAFF. DNA for the CDR3: TGTGTCAGCAGCGCTACGGACAACACTGAAGCTTTCTTT.

This clonotype was counted ten times or more. V gene TRBV6-6 combines with J gene TRBJ1-1, with 8 nucleotides matching TRBD1. From germline, CDR1 is MNHNY and CDR2 SVGAGI (reference sequence). The CDR3 consists of 13 residues. Losses at the gene ends were 6 bases for V and 3 bases for J; bases not matched to a gene: 3. CDR3: CASRLDRDTEAFF. The CDR3 nucleotides read TGTGCCAGCAGGTTGGACAGGGACACTGAAGCTTTCTTT.

This clonotype has ten or more counts. The chain recombines TRBV5-6 with TRBJ2-1, with 10 nucleotides matching TRBD1. The CDR3 loop spans 15 amino acids. Germline V gene lookup returns CDR1 SGHDT and CDR2 YYEEEE. The J segment lost 2 bases and the V segment lost 3 bases, leaving 2 bases of the junction unmatched. The CDR3 loop is CASSWGTGAYNEQFF. The DNA of the CDR3 is TGTGCCAGCAGCTGGGGGACAGGGGCCTACAATGAGCAGTTCTTC.

This clonotype showed up many times. The chain recombines TRBV12-3 or TRBV12-4 with TRBJ2-7; D might be TRBD1 (5 bases). The CDR3 consists of 17 residues. Trimming took 0 bases from V and 0 from J, leaving 15 bases between them. CDR3 DNA: TGTGCCAGCAGTTTAGCCCTCGACAGTGCTAGCTCCTACGAGCAGTACTTC. Amino acids: CASSLALDSASSYEQYF.

This clonotype has ten or more counts. The chain couples TRBV4-2 to TRBJ1-3; no clear D. Looked up from germline, CDR1 is LGHNA and CDR2 is YNFKEQ. The CDR3 has 17 amino acids. V lost 0 bases, J lost 0 bases, and 12 bases lay in between. The CDR3 is CASSQDRVTASGNTIYF. The CDR3 nucleotides are TGTGCCAGCAGCCAAGACAGAGTTACTGCCTCTGGAAACACCATATATTTT.

This clonotype was found a few times. This rearrangement joins TRBV20-1 to TRBJ2-7; possibly TRBD2 for D (5 bases). This CDR3 region has 13 residues. Germline V gene sequence: CDR1 DFQATT, CDR2 SNEGSKA (reference sequence). The V end lost 6 bases, the J end lost 0 bases, and 12 bases lay between the germline ends. The CDR3 DNA reads TGCAGTGCGCCTGTAGCGAACTCCTACGAGCAGTACTTC. As protein: CSAPVANSYEQYF.

This clonotype was recorded at least ten times. This chain links TRBV20-1 with TRBJ2-3, with D perhaps being TRBD1 or TRBD2 (5 bases each). The CDR3 has 12 residues. Germline lookup yields CDR1 DFQATT and CDR2 SNEGSKA (reference sequence). The ends were cut back, 3 bases at V and 2 bases at J, with 6 bases in the middle. CDR3 bases: TGCAGTGCTAGCGGGACCACAGATACGCAGTATTTT. This encodes CSASGTTDTQYF.